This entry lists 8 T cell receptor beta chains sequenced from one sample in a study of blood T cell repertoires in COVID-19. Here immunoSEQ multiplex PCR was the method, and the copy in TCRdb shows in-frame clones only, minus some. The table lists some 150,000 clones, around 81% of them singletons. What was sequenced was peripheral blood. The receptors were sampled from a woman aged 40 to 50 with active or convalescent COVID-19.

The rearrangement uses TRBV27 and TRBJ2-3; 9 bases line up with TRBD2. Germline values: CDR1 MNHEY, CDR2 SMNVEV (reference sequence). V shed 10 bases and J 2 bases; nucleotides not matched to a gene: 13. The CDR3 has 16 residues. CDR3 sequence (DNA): TGTGCCACCAACTCGGCGGGGGGGCGAGTCACAGATACGCAGTATTTT. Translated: CATNSAGGRVTDTQYF.

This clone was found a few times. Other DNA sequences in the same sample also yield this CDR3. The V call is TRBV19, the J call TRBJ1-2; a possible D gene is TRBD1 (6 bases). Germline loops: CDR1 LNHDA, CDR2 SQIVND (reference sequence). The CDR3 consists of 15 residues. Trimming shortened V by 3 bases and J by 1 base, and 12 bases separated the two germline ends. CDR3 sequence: CASSIGDNSNYGYTF. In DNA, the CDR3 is TGTGCCAGTAGTATTGGGGACAATAGTAACTATGGCTACACCTTC.

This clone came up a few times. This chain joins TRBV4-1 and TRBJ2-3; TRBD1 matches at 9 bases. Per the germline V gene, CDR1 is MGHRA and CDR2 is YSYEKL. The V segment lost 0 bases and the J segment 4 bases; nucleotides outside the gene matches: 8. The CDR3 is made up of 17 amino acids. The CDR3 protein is CASSQDFATGGADTQYF. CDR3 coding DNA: TGCGCCAGCAGCCAAGATTTCGCGACAGGGGGAGCAGATACGCAGTATTTT.

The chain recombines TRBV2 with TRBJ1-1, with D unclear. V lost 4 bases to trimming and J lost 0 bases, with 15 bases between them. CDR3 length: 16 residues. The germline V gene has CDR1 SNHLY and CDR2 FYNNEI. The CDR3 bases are TGTGCCAGCAGTGGGCCCATAGCGGGGATGAACACTGAAGCTTTCTTT. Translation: CASSGPIAGMNTEAFF. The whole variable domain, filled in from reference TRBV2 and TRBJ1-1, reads EPEVTQTPSHQVTQMGQEVILRCVPISNHLYFYWYRQILGQKVEFLVSFYNNEISEKSEIFDDQFSVERPDGSNFTLKIRSTKLEDSAMYFCASSGPIAGMNTEAFFGQGTRLTVV.

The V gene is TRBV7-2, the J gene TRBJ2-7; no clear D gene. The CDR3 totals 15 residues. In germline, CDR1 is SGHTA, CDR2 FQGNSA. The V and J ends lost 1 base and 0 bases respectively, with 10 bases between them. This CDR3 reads CASSLEGGASYEQYF. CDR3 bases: TGTGCCAGCAGCTTAGAAGGTGGAGCCTCCTACGAGCAGTACTTC. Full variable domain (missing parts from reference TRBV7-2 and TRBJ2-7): GAGVSQSPSNKVTEKGKDVELRCDPISGHTALYWYRQSLGQGLEFLIYFQGNSAPDKSGLPSDRFSAERTGGSVSTLTIQRTQQEDSAVYLCASSLEGGASYEQYFGPGTRLTVT.

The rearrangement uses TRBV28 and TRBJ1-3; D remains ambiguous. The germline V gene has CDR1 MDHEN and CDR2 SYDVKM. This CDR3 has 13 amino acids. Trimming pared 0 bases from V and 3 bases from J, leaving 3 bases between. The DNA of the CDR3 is TGTGCCAGCAGTTTATGCTGTGGAAACACCATATATTTT. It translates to CASSLCCGNTIYF.

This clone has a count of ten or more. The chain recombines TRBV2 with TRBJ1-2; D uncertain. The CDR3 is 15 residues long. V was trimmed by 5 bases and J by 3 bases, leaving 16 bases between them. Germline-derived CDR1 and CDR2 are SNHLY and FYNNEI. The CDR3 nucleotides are TGTGCCAGCAGTAGAGGTCGGCAGACGGACTATGGCTACACCTTC. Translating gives CASSRGRQTDYGYTF.

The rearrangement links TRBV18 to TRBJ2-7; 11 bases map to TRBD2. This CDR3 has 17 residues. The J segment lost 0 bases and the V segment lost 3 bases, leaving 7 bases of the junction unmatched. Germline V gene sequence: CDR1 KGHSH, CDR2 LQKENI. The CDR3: CASSPPSGGLFSYEQYF. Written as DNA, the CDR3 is TGTGCCAGCTCACCCCCTAGCGGGGGGCTATTCTCCTACGAGCAGTACTTC.